A single T cell receptor (beta chain) is shown here with its context. The record originates from a study of blood T cell repertoires in COVID-19. Study information: Samples of COVID-19 (acute and convalescent) were obtained from the United States, Italy and Spain.

From germline, CDR1 is MNHEY and CDR2 SVGEGT. The CDR3 has 13 amino acids. Trimming took off 2 bases at V and 6 bases at J, with 7 bases between the two ends. In the source study's methods: Reference gene primer amplification gave estimated nucleated cell counts. Measured with immunoSEQ multiplex PCR; TCRdb has only the in-frame clones, and not every one. The V and J calls and clone size come from that table; D and trimming were worked out from the DNA. The sample records 150,000 to 200,000 clones, roughly 86% being singletons. The clonotype originates from a man aged 35-49 years with active or convalescent COVID-19. The sequenced sample consisted of peripheral blood. J is TRBJ2-2 and V is TRBV6-2 or TRBV6-3; D is perhaps TRBD2 (5 bases). Here the CDR3 DNA reads TGTGCCAGCAGTTACAGGGAGTCCGGGGAGCTGTTTTTT. Its protein is CASSYRESGELFF.